This T cell receptor beta chain emerged from a study of T cells expressing NK-cell markers. Overall study: The eight sequenced donors comprised seven who were HCMV-seropositive and one who was seronegative. Study-level points and caveats: Over 5 donors had dominant NKG2C+ clonotypes that comprised about 1.0-7.5% of their CD8+ T cells.

To note about this clonotype: As yet, its antigen is unknown.

For TCR beta, cDNA was produced by 5'RACE template switching with UMIs. With the 5' RACE reads reprocessed, TCRdb shows one record per CDR3 protein and no DNA. Recorded here are 150,000 to 180,000 distinct CDR3 sequences; the top ten clones represent less than 40%. There are 13 residues in the CDR3. Germline-derived CDR1 and CDR2 are SGDLS and YYNGEE. The source material was blood T cells: a sorted CD56 or NKG2C T cell subset, CD4+ or CD8+ T cells, or bulk PBMC T cells (not recorded which). The rearrangement uses TRBV9 and TRBJ2-1. The clonotype comes from a woman aged 50 to 60 in good health. The CDR3 spells CASSRGAYNEQFF.